This T cell receptor beta chain emerged from a study of blood T cell repertoires in COVID-19. Study in general: Samples taken during acute and convalescent COVID-19 were collected in the United States, Italy and Spain. T cells, B-cell-depleted T cells, or PBMCs provided the cDNA or gDNA that served as material.

In the original workflow: How many nucleated cells were present was estimated from reference gene primer amplification. Profiling relied on immunoSEQ multiplex PCR, and the TCRdb table lists in-frame clones only, not all of them. V and J calls plus clone size are reproduced from that table; the DNA served to infer D and trimming. The sample yields around 59,000 clones, 70% to 80% seen once. V dropped 3 bases and J dropped 6; count of bases not matched to a gene: 6. Per the germline V gene, CDR1 is ENHRY and CDR2 is SYGVKD. CDR3 size: 14 residues. The chain uses TRBV10-3 and TRBJ2-7; 9 nucleotides agree with TRBD1. This receptor was identified in a human donor in a cohort sampled during active COVID-19. Sequenced material: peripheral blood. The CDR3 DNA reads as TGTGCCATCAGTGATGGGACAGGGAGCTCCGAGCAGTACTTC. Protein: CAISDGTGSSEQYF.